These 3 T cell receptor beta chains were all obtained from the same sample, sequenced in a study of regulatory T cells in long-lasting Graves disease. Combining iRepertoire HTBI primers with Arm-PCR of CDR3 regions, the authors built TCR beta libraries. Each CDR3 protein is one row after TCRdb ran MiXCR on the multiplex PCR reads. The sample lists around 480,000 distinct CDR3 sequences; around 15% were seen once. Stated time point: newly diagnosed GD, antithyroid drugs for less than 3 months. Isolated PBMC RNA provided the starting material for the TCR library. These sequences were also reported in another study, on T cells in Graves' hyperthyroidism and ophthalmopathy.

The sequenced sample was peripheral blood mononuclear cells (PBMCs), obtained at new diagnosis, from a patient treated with antithyroid drugs. All receptors derive from a middle-aged man with Graves disease.

This clonotype was seen many times. The V and J genes are TRBV28 and TRBJ1-2; D is perhaps TRBD1 (6 bases). Germline lookup yields CDR1 MDHEN and CDR2 SYDVKM. The CDR3 covers 15 residues. Between the trimmed V and J ends, which lost 10 bases and 0 bases, there was a span of 18 bases. CDR3 protein: CATHDRDTANYGYTF. Here the CDR3 DNA reads TGTGCCACCCACGACCGGGACACCGCTAACTATGGCTACACCTTC.

This chain connects TRBV30 to TRBJ2-3; either TRBD1 or TRBD2 may supply D (6 bases each). The germline V gene encodes CDR1 GTSNPN and CDR2 SVGIG (reference sequence). The V gene lost 2 bases and the J gene lost 4 bases, with 10 bases spanning the gap. The CDR3 sequence is 13 residues long. CDR3 nucleotides: TGTGCCTGGAGTCCGGGGGCGGCAGATACGCAGTATTTT. Translating gives CAWSPGAADTQYF.

This clonotype was observed many times. V usage is TRBV11-1 and J usage is TRBJ2-7, with 8 bases that match TRBD1. Germline V lookup: CDR1 SGHAT, CDR2 FQDESV (reference sequence). The CDR3 is made up of 16 amino acids. The junction had 14 bases not matched to a gene; V was cut back by 5 bases and J by 5 bases. The CDR3 nucleotides read TGTGCCAGCAGCCCAGGACAGGGAGAGGTTATCCACGAGCAGTACTTC. This translates into CASSPGQGEVIHEQYF.